This T cell receptor beta chain derives from a study of tumor-infiltrating lymphocytes in localized non-small cell lung cancer. Overall study: Several tumor histologies, both smoking statuses, and some post-neoadjuvant chemotherapy samples were included. Study-level findings and limits: Tumor T-cell fraction was not associated with recurrence-free survival. T-cell fraction did not differ between immunotypes IM1 and IM2. Each assay used a separate piece of the same tissue.

With regard to this clone: Its antigen is undetermined.

Sequencing was performed with immunoSEQ multiplex PCR; in TCRdb, only in-frame clones are kept and a portion is missing. The data show 20,000 to 30,000 clones, roughly 69% seen once. Trimming left V 5 bases short and J 4 bases short, with 21 bases between. Germline loops: CDR1 LGHNA, CDR2 YNFKEQ. The CDR3 loop spans 16 amino acids. The clonotype comes from a human donor with non-small cell lung cancer. Sequencing was done on a sample of lung tumor tissue. The chain employs TRBV4-2 and TRBJ2-7, with D tentatively TRBD2 (5 bases). The CDR3 coding sequence is TGTGCCAGCAGCGGCTGGGAAGCGGAAGTATTTTACGAGCAGTACTTC. This translates into CASSGWEAEVFYEQYF.